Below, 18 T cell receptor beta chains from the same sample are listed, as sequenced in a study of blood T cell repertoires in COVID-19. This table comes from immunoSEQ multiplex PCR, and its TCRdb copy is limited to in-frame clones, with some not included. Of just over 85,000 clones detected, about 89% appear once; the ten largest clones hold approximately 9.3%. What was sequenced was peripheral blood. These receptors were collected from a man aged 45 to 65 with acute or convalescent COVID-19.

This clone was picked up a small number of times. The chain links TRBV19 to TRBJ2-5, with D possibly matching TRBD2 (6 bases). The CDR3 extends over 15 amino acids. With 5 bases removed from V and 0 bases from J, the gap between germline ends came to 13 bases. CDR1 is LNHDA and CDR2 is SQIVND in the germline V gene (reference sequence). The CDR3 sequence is CASSGGLQYQETQYF. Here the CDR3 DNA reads TGTGCCAGTAGTGGCGGACTACAATACCAAGAGACCCAGTACTTC.

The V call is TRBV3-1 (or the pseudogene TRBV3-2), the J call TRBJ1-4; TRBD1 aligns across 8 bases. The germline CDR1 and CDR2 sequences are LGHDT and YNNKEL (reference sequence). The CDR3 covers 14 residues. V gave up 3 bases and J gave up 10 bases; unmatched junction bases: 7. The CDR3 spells CASSHRTGFGKLFF. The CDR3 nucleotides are TGTGCCAGCAGCCATCGGACAGGGTTCGGAAAACTGTTTTTT.

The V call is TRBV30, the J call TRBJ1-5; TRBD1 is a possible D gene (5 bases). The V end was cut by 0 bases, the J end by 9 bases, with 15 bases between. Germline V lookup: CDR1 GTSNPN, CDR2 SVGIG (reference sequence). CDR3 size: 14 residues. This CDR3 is CAWSVGGPARPQHF. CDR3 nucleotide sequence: TGTGCCTGGAGTGTCGGGGGTCCGGCACGGCCCCAGCATTTT.

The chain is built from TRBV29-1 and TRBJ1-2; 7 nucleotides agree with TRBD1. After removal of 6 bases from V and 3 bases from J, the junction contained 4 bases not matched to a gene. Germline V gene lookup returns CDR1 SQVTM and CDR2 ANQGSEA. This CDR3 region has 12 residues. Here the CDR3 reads CSVGDRDYGYTF. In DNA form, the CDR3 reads TGCAGCGTAGGTGACAGGGACTATGGCTACACCTTC.

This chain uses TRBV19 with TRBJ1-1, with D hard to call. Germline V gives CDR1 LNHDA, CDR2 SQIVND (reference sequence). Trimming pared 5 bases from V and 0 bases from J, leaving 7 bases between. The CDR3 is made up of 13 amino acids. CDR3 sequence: CASSHTVNTEAFF. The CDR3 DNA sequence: TGTGCCAGTAGTCACACAGTGAACACTGAAGCTTTCTTT.

The CDR3 here is CASSLSSGGRDTQYF. The DNA of the CDR3 is TGTGCCAGCAGCCTATCTAGCGGGGGTAGAGATACGCAGTATTTT. The genes are TRBV7-9 and TRBJ2-3, with TRBD2 matching over 10 bases. The CDR3 sequence is 15 residues long. The ends lost 5 bases at V and 5 bases at J; junction bases unmatched: 7. Germline values: CDR1 SEHNR, CDR2 FQNEAQ (reference sequence).

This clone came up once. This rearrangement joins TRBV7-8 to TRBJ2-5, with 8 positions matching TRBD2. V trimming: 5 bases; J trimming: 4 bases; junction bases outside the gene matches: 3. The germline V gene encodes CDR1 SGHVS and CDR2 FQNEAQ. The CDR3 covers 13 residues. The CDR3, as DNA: TGTGCCAGCAGCCTCGGGACTAGAGAGACCCAGTACTTC. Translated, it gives CASSLGTRETQYF.

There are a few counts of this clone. CDR3 sequence (DNA): TGTGCCAGCAGCTTAGACAGGGGGAGGTCCTATTTGACGAACACTGAAGCTTTCTTT. It is translated as CASSLDRGRSYLTNTEAFF. The chain links TRBV7-8 to TRBJ1-1, with TRBD1 identical over 8 bases. This CDR3 has 19 amino acids. After removal of 1 base from V and 1 base from J, the junction contained 14 bases not matched to a gene. Germline CDR1 reads SGHVS; CDR2 reads FQNEAQ.

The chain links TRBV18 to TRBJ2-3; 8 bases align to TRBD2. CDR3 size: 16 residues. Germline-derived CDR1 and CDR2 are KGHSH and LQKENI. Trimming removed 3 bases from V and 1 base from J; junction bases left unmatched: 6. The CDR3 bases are TGTGCCAGCTCACCGGACGGGGGGGCTCGCACAGATACGCAGTATTTT. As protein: CASSPDGGARTDTQYF.

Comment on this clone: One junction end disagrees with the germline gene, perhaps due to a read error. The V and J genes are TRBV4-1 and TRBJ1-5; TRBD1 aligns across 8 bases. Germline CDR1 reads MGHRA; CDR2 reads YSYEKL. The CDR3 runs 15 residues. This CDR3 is CASSKEAGGDQPQHF. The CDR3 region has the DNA TGCGCCAGCAGCAAAGAGGCAGGGGGCGATCAGCCCCAGCATTTT.

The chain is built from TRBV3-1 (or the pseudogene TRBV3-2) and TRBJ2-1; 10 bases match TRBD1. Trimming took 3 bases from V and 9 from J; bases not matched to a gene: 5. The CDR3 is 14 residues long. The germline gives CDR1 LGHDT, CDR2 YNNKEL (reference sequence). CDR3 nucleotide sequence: TGTGCCAGCAGCCATCCCGGGACAGGGGCTGAGCAGTTCTTC. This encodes CASSHPGTGAEQFF.

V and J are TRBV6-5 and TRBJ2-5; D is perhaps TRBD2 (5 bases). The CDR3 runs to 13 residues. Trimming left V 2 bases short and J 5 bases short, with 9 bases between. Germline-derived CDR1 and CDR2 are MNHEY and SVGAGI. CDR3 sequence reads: CASSYGPGETQYF. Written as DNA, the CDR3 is TGTGCCAGCAGTTACGGGCCGGGGGAGACCCAGTACTTC.

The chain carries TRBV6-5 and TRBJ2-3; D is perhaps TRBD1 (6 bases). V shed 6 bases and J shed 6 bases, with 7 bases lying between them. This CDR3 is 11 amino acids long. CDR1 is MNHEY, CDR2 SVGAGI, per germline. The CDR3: CASSTGDTQYF. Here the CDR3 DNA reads TGTGCCAGCAGCACAGGGGATACGCAGTATTTT.

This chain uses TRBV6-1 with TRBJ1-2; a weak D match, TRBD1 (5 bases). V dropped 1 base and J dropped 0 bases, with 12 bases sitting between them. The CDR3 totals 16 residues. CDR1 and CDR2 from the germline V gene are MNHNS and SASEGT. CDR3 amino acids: CASSEGLGGANYGYTF. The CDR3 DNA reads TGTGCCAGCAGTGAAGGGTTGGGGGGAGCTAACTATGGCTACACCTTC.

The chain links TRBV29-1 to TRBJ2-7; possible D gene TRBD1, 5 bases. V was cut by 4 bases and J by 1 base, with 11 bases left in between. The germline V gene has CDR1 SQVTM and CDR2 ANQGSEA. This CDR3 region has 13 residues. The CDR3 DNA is TGCAGCGTTGTACTTCCAGGGTCCTACGAGCAGTACGTC. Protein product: CSVVLPGSYEQYV.

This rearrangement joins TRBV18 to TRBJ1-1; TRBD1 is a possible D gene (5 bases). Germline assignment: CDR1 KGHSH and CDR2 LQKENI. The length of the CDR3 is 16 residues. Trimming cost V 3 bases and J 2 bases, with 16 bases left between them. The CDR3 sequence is CASSPDVRGSNTEAFF. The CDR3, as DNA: TGTGCCAGCTCACCCGATGTAAGGGGTAGCAACACTGAAGCTTTCTTT.

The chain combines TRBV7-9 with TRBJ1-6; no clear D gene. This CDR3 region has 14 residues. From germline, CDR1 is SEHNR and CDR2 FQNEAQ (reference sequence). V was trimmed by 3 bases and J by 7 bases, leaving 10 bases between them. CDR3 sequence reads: CASSLWAQNSPLHF. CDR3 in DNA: TGTGCCAGCAGCTTGTGGGCACAAAATTCACCCCTCCACTTT. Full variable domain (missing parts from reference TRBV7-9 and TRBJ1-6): DTGVSQNPRHKITKRGQNVTFRCDPISEHNRLYWYRQTLGQGPEFLTYFQNEAQLEKSRLLSDRFSAERPKGSFSTLEIQRTEQGDSAMYLCASSLWAQNSPLHFGNGTRLTVT.

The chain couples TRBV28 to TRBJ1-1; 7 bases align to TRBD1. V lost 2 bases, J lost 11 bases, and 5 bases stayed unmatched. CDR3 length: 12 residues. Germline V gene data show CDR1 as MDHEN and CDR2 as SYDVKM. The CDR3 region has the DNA TGTGCCAGCAGTTTAGAGGACAGGACTGCTTTCTTT. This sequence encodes CASSLEDRTAFF.